The subject of this entry is one TCR beta chain. The sample contains more than one DNA sequence encoding this CDR3. It was at deep level that the assay was run. Genomic DNA per cell subset filled all wells of several immunoSEQ plates. The authors loaded roughly 200 ng DNA, 25,000 to 30,000 T cell genomes, into sorted-subset replicate PCRs. Produced via immunoSEQ multiplex PCR; TCRdb's table is partial and in-frame only. Of approximately 1.1 million clones listed, 70% to 80% are singletons. This entry is derived from a study of shared clonotypes between healthy human individuals. CDR1 SEHNR and CDR2 FQNEAQ come from the germline V gene (reference sequence). The CDR3 loop spans 14 amino acids. The ends lost 5 bases at V and 7 bases at J; junction bases unmatched: 3.

Material: memory CD4+ T cells from PBMCs. Stated subset: CD45RA-negative fraction. The chain uses TRBV7-9 and TRBJ1-4, with 11 bases aligning to TRBD1. The clonotype was recovered from a man younger than 35 in good health. Some clones in this sample may be carry-over from other donors' samples. As DNA, the CDR3 is TGTGCCAGCAGCCTAGGGACAGGGGGTGAAAAACTGTTTTTT. This translates into CASSLGTGGEKLFF.